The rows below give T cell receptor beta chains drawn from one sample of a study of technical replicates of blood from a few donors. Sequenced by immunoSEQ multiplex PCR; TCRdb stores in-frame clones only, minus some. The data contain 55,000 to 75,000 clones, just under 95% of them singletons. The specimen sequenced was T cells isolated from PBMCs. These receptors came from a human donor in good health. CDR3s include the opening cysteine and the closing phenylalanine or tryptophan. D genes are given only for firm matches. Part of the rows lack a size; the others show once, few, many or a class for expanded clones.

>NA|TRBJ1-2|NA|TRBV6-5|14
CASSLTGQGYGYTF
TGTGCCAGCAGTTTAACGGGCCAGGGCTATGGCTACACCTTC
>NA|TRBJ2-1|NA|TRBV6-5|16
CASSYAQLGSGNEQFF
TGTGCCAGCAGTTACGCCCAACTAGGTAGCGGCAATGAGCAGTTCTTC
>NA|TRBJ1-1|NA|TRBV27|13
CASSEGEGSEAFF
TGTGCCAGCAGTGAAGGGGAGGGGTCTGAAGCTTTCTTT
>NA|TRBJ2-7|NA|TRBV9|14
CASSVGKVSLGQYF
TGTGCCAGCAGCGTAGGTAAAGTTTCTCTAGGGCAGTACTTC
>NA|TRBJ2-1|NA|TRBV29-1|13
CSVEGGSYNEQFF
TGCAGCGTTGAGGGCGGGTCATACAATGAGCAGTTCTTC
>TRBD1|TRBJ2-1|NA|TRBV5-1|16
CASSFGGQGASDEQFF
TGCGCCAGCAGCTTCGGGGGACAGGGGGCTAGCGATGAGCAGTTCTTC
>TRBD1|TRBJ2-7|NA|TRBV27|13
CASRRTGYYEQYF
TGTGCCAGCAGGAGGACAGGTTACTACGAGCAGTACTTC
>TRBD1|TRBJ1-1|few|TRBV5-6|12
CASSEDRGRAFF
TGTGCCAGCAGCGAGGACAGGGGGAGGGCTTTCTTT
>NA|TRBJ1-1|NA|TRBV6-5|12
CASADRDTEAFF
TGTGCCAGCGCTGACAGAGACACTGAAGCTTTCTTT
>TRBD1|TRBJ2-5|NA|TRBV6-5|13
CASRPHRGETQYF
TGTGCCAGCAGACCTCACAGGGGAGAGACCCAGTACTTC
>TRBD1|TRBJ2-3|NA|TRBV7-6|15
CASSLVGRGSDTQYF
TGTGCCAGCAGCTTAGTAGGCAGGGGGTCAGATACGCAGTATTTT
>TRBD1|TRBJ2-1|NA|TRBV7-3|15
CASSLTRTGHNEQFF
TGTGCCAGCAGCTTAACTAGGACAGGGCATAATGAGCAGTTCTTC
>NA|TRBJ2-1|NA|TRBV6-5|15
CASRPGEHKYNEQFF
TGTGCCAGCAGGCCCGGGGAACATAAATACAATGAGCAGTTCTTC
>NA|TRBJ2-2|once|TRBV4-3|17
CASSQGWLGADTGELFF
TGCGCCAGCAGCCAAGGTTGGCTAGGGGCGGACACCGGGGAGCTGTTTTTT
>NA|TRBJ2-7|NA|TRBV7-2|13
CASSLKTTYEQYF
TGTGCCAGCAGCTTAAAAACTACGTACGAGCAGTACTTC
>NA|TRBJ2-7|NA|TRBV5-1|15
CASSHGGRNSYEQYF
TGCGCCAGCAGCCACGGGGGACGAAACTCCTACGAGCAGTACTTC
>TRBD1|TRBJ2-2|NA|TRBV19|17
CASTDRGGTGNTGELFF
TGTGCCAGTACGGACCGTGGTGGGACAGGGAACACCGGGGAGCTGTTTTTT
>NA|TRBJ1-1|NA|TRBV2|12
CASSEWQGMAFF
TGTGCCAGCAGCGAATGGCAGGGAATGGCTTTCTTT
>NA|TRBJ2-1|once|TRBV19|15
CASSIWRELYNEQFF
TGTGCCAGTAGTATTTGGAGGGAGTTGTACAATGAGCAGTTCTTC
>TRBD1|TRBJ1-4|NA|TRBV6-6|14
CASSHRGMNEKLFF
TGTGCCAGCAGTCACAGGGGAATGAATGAAAAACTGTTTTTT
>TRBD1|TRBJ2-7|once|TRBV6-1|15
CASSETGDGIYEQYF
TGTGCCAGCAGTGAGACAGGGGACGGGATCTACGAGCAGTACTTC
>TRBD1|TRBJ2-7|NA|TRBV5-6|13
CASSLDRGYEQYF
TGTGCCAGCAGCTTGGACAGGGGCTACGAGCAGTACTTC
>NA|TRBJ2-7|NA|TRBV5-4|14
CASSVRREYYEQYF
TGTGCCAGCAGCGTTAGACGGGAGTACTACGAGCAGTACTTC
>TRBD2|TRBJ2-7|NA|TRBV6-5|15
CASSPVGLASYEQYF
TGTGCCAGCAGCCCCGTCGGACTAGCCTCCTACGAGCAGTACTTC
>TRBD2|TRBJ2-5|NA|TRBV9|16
CASSVGIAGEWETQYF
TGTGCCAGCAGCGTAGGGATAGCGGGAGAGTGGGAGACCCAGTACTTC
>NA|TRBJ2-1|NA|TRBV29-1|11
CSVELAYEQFF
TGCAGCGTTGAATTAGCATATGAGCAGTTCTTC
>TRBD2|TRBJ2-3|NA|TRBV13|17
CASSSRGSGRRTDTQYF
TGTGCCAGCAGCTCCCGTGGTAGCGGGAGGCGAACAGATACGCAGTATTTT
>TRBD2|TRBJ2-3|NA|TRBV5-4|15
CASSPSGSGADTQYF
TGTGCCAGCAGCCCTAGCGGGAGCGGGGCAGATACGCAGTATTTT
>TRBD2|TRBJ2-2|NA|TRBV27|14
CASKGTSVTGELFF
TGTGCCAGCAAAGGGACTAGCGTAACCGGGGAGCTGTTTTTT
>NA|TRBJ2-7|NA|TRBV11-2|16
CASSPLWGVTSYEQYF
TGTGCCAGCAGCCCCCTGTGGGGGGTCACCTCCTACGAGCAGTACTTC
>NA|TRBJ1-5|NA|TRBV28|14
CASITMRRREPQHF
TGTGCCAGCATTACGATGAGGAGGCGGGAGCCCCAGCATTTT
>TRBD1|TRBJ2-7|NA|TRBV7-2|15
CASSPPGQGAVEQYF
TGTGCCAGCAGCCCCCCGGGACAGGGGGCAGTCGAGCAGTACTTC
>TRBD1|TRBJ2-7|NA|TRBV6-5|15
CASSYFGTGGLEQYF
TGTGCCAGCAGTTACTTCGGGACAGGGGGCTTAGAGCAGTACTTC
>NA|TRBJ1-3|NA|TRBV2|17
CASRVHGTHYSGNTIYF
TGTGCCAGCAGAGTCCACGGGACACACTACTCTGGAAACACCATATATTTT
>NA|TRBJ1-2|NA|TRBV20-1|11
CSARAPGGYTF
TGCAGTGCTAGAGCTCCGGGAGGCTACACCTTC
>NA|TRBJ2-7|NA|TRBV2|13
CASSEYRLYEQYF
TGTGCCAGCAGTGAATACAGATTATACGAGCAGTACTTC
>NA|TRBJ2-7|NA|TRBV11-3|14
CASSFSEDSYEQYF
TGTGCCAGCAGTTTTTCAGAGGACAGCTACGAGCAGTACTTC
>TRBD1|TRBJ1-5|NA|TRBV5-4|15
CASSYGQGDNQPQHF
TGTGCCAGCAGCTACGGACAGGGTGACAATCAGCCCCAGCATTTT
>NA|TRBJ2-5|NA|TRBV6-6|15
CASSLNPRTQETQYF
TGTGCCAGCAGTTTGAACCCCAGAACCCAAGAGACCCAGTACTTC
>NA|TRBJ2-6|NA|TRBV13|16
CASRRLQGPGANVLTF
TGTGCCAGCAGGAGGCTACAGGGTCCGGGGGCCAACGTCCTGACTTTC
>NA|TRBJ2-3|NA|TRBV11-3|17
CASSLDLGPTSTDTQYF
TGTGCCAGCAGCTTGGATTTGGGGCCGACTAGCACAGATACGCAGTATTTT